This TCR beta chain comes out of a study of T cells in Graves' hyperthyroidism and ophthalmopathy. Study at large: Prior to any treatment, at the point of initial diagnosis, peripheral blood was collected. Whole-study findings and limits: Ophthalmopathy got predicted by the model a median approximately six months before its onset.

This clonotype was seen at least ten times. Antigen unknown. No ophthalmopathy progression within 18 months constituted stable Graves' hyperthyroidism. Patients aged 18 to 65 had newly diagnosed hyperthyroidism that had lasted under 2 months. The CDR3 extends over 14 amino acids. Germline CDR1 and CDR2: SNHLY and FYNNEI. The ends were cut back, 0 bases at V and 2 bases at J, with 8 bases in the middle. TCR beta CDR3 sequences were amplified from RNA transcripts. The TCR CDR3 was amplified in a first-round RT-PCR using the HTBI primer set. TCRdb fed the multiplex PCR reads into MiXCR, producing one record per CDR3 protein. Of 600,000 to 650,000 distinct CDR3 sequences in the sample, around 16% are singletons; the top ten hold approximately 3.8%.

The clonotype comes from a woman aged 25 to 45 with Graves' hyperthyroidism. V is TRBV2 and J is TRBJ2-7, with D perhaps matching TRBD2 (6 bases). The sequenced material came from blood. The CDR3 loop reads CASSEAGGAYEQYF. In nucleotides, the CDR3 is TGTGCCAGCAGTGAAGCAGGAGGGGCCTACGAGCAGTACTTC.